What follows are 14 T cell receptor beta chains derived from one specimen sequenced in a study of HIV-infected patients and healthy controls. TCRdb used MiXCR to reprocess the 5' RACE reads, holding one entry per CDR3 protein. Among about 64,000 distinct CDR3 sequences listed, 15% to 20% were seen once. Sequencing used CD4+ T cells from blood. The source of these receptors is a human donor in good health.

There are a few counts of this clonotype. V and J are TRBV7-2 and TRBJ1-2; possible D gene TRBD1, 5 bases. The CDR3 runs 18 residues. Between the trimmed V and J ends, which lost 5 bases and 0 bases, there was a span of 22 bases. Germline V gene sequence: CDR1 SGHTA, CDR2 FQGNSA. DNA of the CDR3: TGTGCCAGCAGCACCCGACTGGGACCGAGCCCAGCTAACTATGGCTACACCTTC. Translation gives CASSTRLGPSPANYGYTF.

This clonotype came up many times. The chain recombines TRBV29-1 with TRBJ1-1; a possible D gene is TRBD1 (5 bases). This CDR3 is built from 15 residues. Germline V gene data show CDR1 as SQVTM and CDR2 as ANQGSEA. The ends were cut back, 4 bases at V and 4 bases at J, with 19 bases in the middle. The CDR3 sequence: CSVAPGWGMGTEAFF. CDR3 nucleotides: TGCAGCGTTGCCCCAGGGTGGGGTATGGGCACTGAAGCTTTCTTT. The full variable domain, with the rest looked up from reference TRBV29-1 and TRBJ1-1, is SAVISQKPSRDICQRGTSLTIQCQVDSQVTMMFWYRQQPGQSLTLIATANQGSEATYESGFVIDKFPISRPNLTFSTLTVSNMSPEDSSIYLCSVAPGWGMGTEAFFGQGTRLTVV.

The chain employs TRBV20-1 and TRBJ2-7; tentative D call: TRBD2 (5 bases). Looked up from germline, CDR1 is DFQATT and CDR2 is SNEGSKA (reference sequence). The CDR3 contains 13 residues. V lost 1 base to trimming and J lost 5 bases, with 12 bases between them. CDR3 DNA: TGCAGTGCTAGAGGCGGGTTTCCCGACGAGCAGTACTTC. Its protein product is CSARGGFPDEQYF.

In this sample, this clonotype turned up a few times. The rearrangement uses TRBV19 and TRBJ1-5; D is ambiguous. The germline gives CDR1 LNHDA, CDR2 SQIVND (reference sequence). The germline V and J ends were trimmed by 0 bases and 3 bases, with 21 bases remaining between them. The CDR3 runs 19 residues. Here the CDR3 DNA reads TGTGCCAGTAGTATAGATTTCCCCCGGCCGGGAGTACTCAATCAGCCCCAGCATTTT. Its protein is CASSIDFPRPGVLNQPQHF.

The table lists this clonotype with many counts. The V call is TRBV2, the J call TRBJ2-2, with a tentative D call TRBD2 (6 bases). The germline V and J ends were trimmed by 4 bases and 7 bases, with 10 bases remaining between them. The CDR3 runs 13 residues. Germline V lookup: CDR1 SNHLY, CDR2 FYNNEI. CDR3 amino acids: CASSAGEDGELFF. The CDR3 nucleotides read TGTGCCAGCAGTGCCGGGGAGGACGGGGAGCTGTTTTTT.

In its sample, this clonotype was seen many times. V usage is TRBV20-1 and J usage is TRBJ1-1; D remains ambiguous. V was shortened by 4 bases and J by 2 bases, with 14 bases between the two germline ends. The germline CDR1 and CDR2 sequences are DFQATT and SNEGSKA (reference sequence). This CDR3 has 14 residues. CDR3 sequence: CSATLVMGNTEAFF. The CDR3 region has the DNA TGCAGTGCTACCCTAGTCATGGGAAACACTGAAGCTTTCTTT.

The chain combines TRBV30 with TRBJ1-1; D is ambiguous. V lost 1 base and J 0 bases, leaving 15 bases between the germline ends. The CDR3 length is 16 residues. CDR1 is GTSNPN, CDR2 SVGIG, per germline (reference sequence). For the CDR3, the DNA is TGTGCCTGGAGTGCCGGAGGGAAACGAATGAACACTGAAGCTTTCTTT. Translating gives CAWSAGGKRMNTEAFF.

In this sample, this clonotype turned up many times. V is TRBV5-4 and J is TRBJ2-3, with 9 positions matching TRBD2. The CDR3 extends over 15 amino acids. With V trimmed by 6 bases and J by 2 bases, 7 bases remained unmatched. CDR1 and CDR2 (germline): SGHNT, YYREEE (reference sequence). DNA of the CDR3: TGTGCCAGCACCGCTTTAGCGGGGGACACAGATACGCAGTATTTT. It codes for CASTALAGDTDTQYF.

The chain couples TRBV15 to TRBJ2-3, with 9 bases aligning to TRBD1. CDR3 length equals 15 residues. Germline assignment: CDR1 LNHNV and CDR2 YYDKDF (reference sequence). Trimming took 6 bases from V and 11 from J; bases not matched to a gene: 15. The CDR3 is CATSPDRGSLFLQYF. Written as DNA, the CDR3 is TGTGCCACCAGTCCAGACAGGGGGTCTCTGTTTTTGCAGTATTTT.

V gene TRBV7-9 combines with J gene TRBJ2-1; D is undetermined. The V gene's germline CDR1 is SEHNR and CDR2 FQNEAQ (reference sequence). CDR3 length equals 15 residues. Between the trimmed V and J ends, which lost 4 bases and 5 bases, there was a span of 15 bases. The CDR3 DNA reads TGTGCCAGCAGCTCGGACCCCTTGGGGAACAATGAGCAGTTCTTC. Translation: CASSSDPLGNNEQFF.

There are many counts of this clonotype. CDR3 DNA sequence: TGTGCCAGCAGAGCGACCTCAGGGGAAAATGAAAAACTGTTTTTT. Its translation is CASRATSGENEKLFF. This chain joins TRBV7-8 and TRBJ1-4; TRBD1 might be the D (6 bases). The germline V gene has CDR1 SGHVS and CDR2 FQNEAQ. The CDR3 contains 15 residues. Trimming stripped 6 bases from V and 5 bases from J, with 16 bases between.

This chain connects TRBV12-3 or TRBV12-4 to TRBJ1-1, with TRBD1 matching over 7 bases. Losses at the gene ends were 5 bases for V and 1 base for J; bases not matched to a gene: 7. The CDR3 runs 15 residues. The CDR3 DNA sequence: TGTGCCAGCAGTCAACGACAGGGTTGGAACACTGAAGCTTTCTTT. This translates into CASSQRQGWNTEAFF.

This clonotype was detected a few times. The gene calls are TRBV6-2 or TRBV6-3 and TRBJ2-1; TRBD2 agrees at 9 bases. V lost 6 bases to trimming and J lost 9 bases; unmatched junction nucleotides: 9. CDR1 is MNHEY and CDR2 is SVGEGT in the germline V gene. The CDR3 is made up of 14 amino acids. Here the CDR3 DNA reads TGTGCCAGCAGCTTGGGACTAGCATTCAGTGAGCAGTTCTTC. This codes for CASSLGLAFSEQFF.

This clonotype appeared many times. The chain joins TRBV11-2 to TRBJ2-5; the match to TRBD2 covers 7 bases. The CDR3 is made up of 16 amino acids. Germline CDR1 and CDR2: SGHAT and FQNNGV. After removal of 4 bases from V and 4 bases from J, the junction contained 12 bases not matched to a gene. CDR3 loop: CASSSTGGSSLETQYF. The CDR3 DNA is TGTGCCAGCAGCTCCACCGGCGGGAGCTCTTTAGAGACCCAGTACTTC. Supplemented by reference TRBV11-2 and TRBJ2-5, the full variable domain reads EAGVAQSPRYKIIEKRQSVAFWCNPISGHATLYWYQQILGQGPKLLIQFQNNGVVDDSQLPKDRFSAERLKGVDSTLKIQPAKLEDSAVYLCASSSTGGSSLETQYFGPGTRLLVL.